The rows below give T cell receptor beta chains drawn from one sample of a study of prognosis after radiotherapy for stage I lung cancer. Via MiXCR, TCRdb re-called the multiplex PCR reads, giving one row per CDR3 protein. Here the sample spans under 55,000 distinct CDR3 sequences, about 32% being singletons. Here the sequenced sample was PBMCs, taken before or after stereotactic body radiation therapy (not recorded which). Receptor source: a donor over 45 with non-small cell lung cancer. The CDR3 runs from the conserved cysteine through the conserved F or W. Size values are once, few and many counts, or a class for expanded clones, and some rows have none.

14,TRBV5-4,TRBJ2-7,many,CASSLRASGSEQYF
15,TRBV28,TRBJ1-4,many,CASRSYRVGLEKLFF
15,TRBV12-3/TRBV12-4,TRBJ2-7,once,CASSLSGRLAYDQYF
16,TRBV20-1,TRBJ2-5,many,CSAGVMRVSPQETQYF
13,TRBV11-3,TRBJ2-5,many,CASSPGPKETQYF
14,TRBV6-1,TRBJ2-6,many,CASKGTSGANVLTF
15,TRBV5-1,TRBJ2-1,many,CASSVLAGVGNEQFF
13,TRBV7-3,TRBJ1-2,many,CASSPDWAYGYTF
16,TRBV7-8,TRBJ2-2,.,CASSVAARGATGELFF
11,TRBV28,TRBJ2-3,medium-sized,CATEITDTQYF
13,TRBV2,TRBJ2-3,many,CASSDGIADTQYF
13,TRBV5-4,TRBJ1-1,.,CASSPGTLIEAFF
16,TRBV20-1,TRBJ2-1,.,CSANPLAGGLYNEQFF
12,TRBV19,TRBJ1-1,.,CSISTRGTEAFF
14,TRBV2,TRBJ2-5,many,CASRAQVFGETQYF
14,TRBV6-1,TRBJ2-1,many,CASKGDNSYNEQFF
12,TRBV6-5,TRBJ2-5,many,CASSYIRDTQYF
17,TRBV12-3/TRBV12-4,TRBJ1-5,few,CAIGFTAGGGSNQPQHF
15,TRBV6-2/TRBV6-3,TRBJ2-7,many,CASSSGLAGAYEQYF
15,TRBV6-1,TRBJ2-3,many,CASSKPGGAADTQYF
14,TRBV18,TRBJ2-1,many,CASSPGVQVDEQFF
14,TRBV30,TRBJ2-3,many,CAWGGGSRADTQYF
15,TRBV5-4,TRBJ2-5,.,CASSFPQGGQETHYF
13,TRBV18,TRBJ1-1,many,CASSHDRDTEAFF
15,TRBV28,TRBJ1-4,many,CASSSLEATNEKLFF
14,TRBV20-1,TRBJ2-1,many,CSAAEGGEGNEQFF
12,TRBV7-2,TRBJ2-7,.,CASSLVGLEQYF
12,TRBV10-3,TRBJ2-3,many,CAISDRTDTQYF
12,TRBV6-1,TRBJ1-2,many,CASSQQGYGYTF
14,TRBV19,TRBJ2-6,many,CASSGTPGANVLTF
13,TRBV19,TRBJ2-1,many,CASSRLAGNEQFF
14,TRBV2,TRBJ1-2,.,CASSLGQTNYGYTF
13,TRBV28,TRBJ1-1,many,CASLYPGSTEAFF
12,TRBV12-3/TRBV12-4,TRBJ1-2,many,CASSLEGYGYTF
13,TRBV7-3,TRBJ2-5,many,CASSTTAQETQYF
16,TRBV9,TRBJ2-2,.,CASSVGGGANTGELFF
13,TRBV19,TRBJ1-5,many,CASSRQGNQPQHF
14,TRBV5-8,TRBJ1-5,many,CASSQNRVGQPQHF
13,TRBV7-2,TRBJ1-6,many,CASSLAWGTTLHF
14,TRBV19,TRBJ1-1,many,CASSISGWSAEAFF
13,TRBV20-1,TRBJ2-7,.,CSATGDRNYEQYF
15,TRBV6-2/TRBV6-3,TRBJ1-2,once,CASSSSLFGRCGYTF
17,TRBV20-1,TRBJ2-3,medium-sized,CSTKRGLAGGGTDTQYF
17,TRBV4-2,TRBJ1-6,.,CASSQYPVGGGNSPLHF
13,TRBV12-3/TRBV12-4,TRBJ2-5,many,CASSTGTAETQYF
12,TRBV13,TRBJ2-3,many,CASSPRLGKQYF
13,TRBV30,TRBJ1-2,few,CAWRYRARDGYTF
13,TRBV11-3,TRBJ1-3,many,CASSLVPGNTIYF
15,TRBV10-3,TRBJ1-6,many,CAISGDKGALAPLHF
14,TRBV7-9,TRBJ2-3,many,CASSPRTGEDTQYF
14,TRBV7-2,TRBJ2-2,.,CSSVSLAGVGELFF